This T cell receptor (beta chain) is from a study of control samples from healthy donors and cancer patients. TCRdb keeps only in-frame clones here, not all; method: immunoSEQ multiplex PCR. The sample has over 85,000 clones, 65% to 85% seen once. Deletions cut 4 bases from V and 5 bases from J, with 11 bases between. This CDR3 has 13 amino acids. In germline, CDR1 is MNHEY, CDR2 SMNVEV (reference sequence). The rearrangement uses TRBV27 and TRBJ1-1; no firm D call. The receptor comes from a man aged 65 to 79 with lung cancer. The sample taken for sequencing was PBMCs. The CDR3 region is CASSSQTRTEAFF. CDR3 nucleotide sequence: TGTGCCAGCAGTTCACAAACAAGGACTGAAGCTTTCTTT.